The source of this T cell receptor beta chain is a study of CD4 T cells in relation to SARS-CoV-2 and coronaviruses. In its sample, this clone was seen once. Germline CDR1 is MNHEY and CDR2 is SVGEGT. With 6 bases clipped from V and 4 bases from J, the junction kept 8 bases outside the gene matches. This CDR3 is 14 amino acids long. Unexposed donor CD4+ T cells date from about 2011-2018, before the COVID-19 pandemic. TCRdb's table, derived via immunoSEQ multiplex PCR, lists solely in-frame clones and lacks some. This table holds 65,000 or so clones, approximately 87% found once. The V call is TRBV6-2 or TRBV6-3, the J call TRBJ2-7; 8 bases agree with TRBD2. Sequences were obtained from memory CD4+ T cells from PBMCs. The source is a human donor in good health. CDR3 DNA sequence: TGTGCCAGCAGCCAGCCCGGGGGGGCGTACGAGCAGTACTTC. Encoded protein: CASSQPGGAYEQYF.